This entry concerns a single T cell receptor beta chain. This clonotype was recorded at least ten times. Its cognate antigen has yet to be identified. Nothing much larger sits one base from this clone, and base qualities are not available. The data are from a study of T cells of healthy individuals (dated by TCRdb to the late 2010s). V is pruned by 3 bases and J by 4 bases, leaving 5 bases of the junction without a gene match. Based on the germline V gene, the CDR1 and CDR2 sequences are KGHSH and LQKENI. Its CDR3 holds 14 amino acids, cysteine through phenylalanine. Just CDR3 DNA is preserved here, 42 bases in frame from base 1. Libraries were made using 5' RACE. The sequencer listed for this sample is Illumina MiSeq. TCRdb itself trimmed the public reads at Q25 with fastp, ran MiXCR and retained productive beta chains. Rows are unified per CDR3 protein, each entry keeping the most common DNA and genes. The sample table lists 95,000 to 100,000 distinct CDR3 sequences, around 17% of them with a count of one. The ten most abundant clones make up 6.2% of the sample.

The chain uses TRBV18 and TRBJ1-2, with 7 bases aligning to TRBD1. The clonotype originates from a human donor in good health. The bases read TGTGCCAGCTCACCGGACAGGTCGTTCTATGGCTACACCTTC. Its translation is CASSPDRSFYGYTF.